A selection of T cell receptor beta chains follows, all from one sample in a study of Ad26.COV2.S vaccination and SARS-CoV-2 variants. Produced via immunoSEQ multiplex PCR; TCRdb's table is partial and in-frame only. The data hold about 390,000 clones, with about nine tenths observed a single time. The material was peripheral blood, obtained in a trial of Ad26.COV2.S vaccine versus placebo. The receptor set was obtained from a person between 18 and 60 years old who received the Ad26.COV2.S COVID-19 vaccine or a placebo. The conserved cysteine and the conserved F or W are not part of the CDR3 here. Where a row states a size, it is once, few, many or the class of an expanded clone; other rows omit it.

V: TRBV4-3
size: NA
CDR3: ASSQIQGSNSPLH

V: TRBV5-4
size: NA
CDR3: ASSLPGGAGIYEQY

V: TRBV7-9
size: once
CDR3: ASSTTGNNQPQH

V: TRBV7-9
size: NA
CDR3: ASSGGTSAPSGANVLT

V: TRBV4-1
size: NA
CDR3: ASSQEGTGGEKLF

V: TRBV7-2
size: NA
CDR3: ASSSGRLSNQPQH

V: TRBV3-1/TRBV3-2
size: NA
CDR3: ASSDIMTYEQY

V: TRBV6-5
size: NA
CDR3: ASSADRASETQY

V: TRBV28
size: NA
CDR3: ASSLGIFRDRSLRAF

V: TRBV6-2/TRBV6-3
size: NA
CDR3: ASSYNLRLAGEETQY

V: TRBV5-4
size: NA
CDR3: ASSLAGTGTEKLF

V: TRBV14
size: NA
CDR3: ASSGTGLADHTYEQY

V: TRBV30
size: NA
CDR3: AWARPGQGVYGYT

V: TRBV28
size: NA
CDR3: ASSLFLRSSYNEQF

V: TRBV28
size: NA
CDR3: ASSTDRGDEKLF

V: TRBV5-4
size: NA
CDR3: ASSLSSGGPWEQY

V: TRBV11-2
size: NA
CDR3: ASSPLAGSTGELF

V: TRBV30
size: NA
CDR3: AWSADRFLGYT

V: TRBV4-1
size: NA
CDR3: ASSQGLKNQPQH

V: TRBV5-4
size: NA
CDR3: ASSLLGVRGNSYEQY

V: TRBV7-2
size: once
CDR3: ASSLRRGGTGVYEQY

V: TRBV7-8
size: few
CDR3: ASSPGWGINQPQH

V: TRBV24-1
size: NA
CDR3: ATSDFRRGLTDTQY

V: TRBV11-2
size: few
CDR3: ASSPSLQGTTGNTIY

V: TRBV15
size: NA
CDR3: ATSRAGAGYEQY

V: TRBV7-2
size: NA
CDR3: ASSPEVGAGNQPQH

V: TRBV4-3
size: NA
CDR3: ASSQDYVPPPDTQY

V: TRBV14
size: NA
CDR3: ASSQDAGGTTYEQY

V: TRBV2
size: NA
CDR3: ASWDRSSYNSPLH

V: TRBV14
size: NA
CDR3: ASSRTGLPEAF

V: TRBV4-1
size: NA
CDR3: ASSQSGLAGNTDTQY

V: TRBV19
size: NA
CDR3: ASSMGQGALEAF

V: TRBV7-9
size: few
CDR3: ASSLRSAAPLH

V: TRBV3-1/TRBV3-2
size: NA
CDR3: ASSEDRFTGELF

V: TRBV7-8
size: NA
CDR3: ASSLAQVSGNTIY

V: TRBV7-8
size: NA
CDR3: ASSLVATNRQGNQPQH

V: TRBV30
size: once
CDR3: AWTTGGFETQY

V: TRBV4-3
size: NA
CDR3: ASSHRQGDYEQY

V: TRBV6-5
size: NA
CDR3: ASKRQLNQPQH

V: TRBV5-5
size: NA
CDR3: ASSLAGTGPTGELF

V: TRBV21-1
size: NA
CDR3: ASSNPSTANYGYT

V: TRBV28
size: NA
CDR3: ASSLRLTGNTEAF

V: TRBV7-9
size: NA
CDR3: ASSQQGNSYEQY

V: TRBV11-2
size: NA
CDR3: ASSLWEGSVQETQY

V: TRBV5-1
size: NA
CDR3: ASRQGRQY

V: TRBV10-1
size: NA
CDR3: ASSADRVSTGELF

V: TRBV7-9
size: once
CDR3: ASSLLAGGNNEQF

V: TRBV3-1/TRBV3-2
size: NA
CDR3: ASSQRRRGGLLFYTDTQY

V: TRBV2
size: NA
CDR3: ASRNGQARGYEQY

V: TRBV6-6
size: NA
CDR3: ASSPAYRGVGRSWMNTEAF

V: TRBV30
size: NA
CDR3: AWSVYVVRDNSPLH

V: TRBV5-6
size: NA
CDR3: ASTEGGTYEQY

V: TRBV5-1
size: NA
CDR3: ASSLNTFLAGGSNEKLF

V: TRBV7-9
size: NA
CDR3: ASSSTRTSGGRTGELF

V: TRBV27
size: NA
CDR3: ASSLLTSTDTQY

V: TRBV5-1
size: NA
CDR3: ASSLDQRHSNYGYT

V: TRBV12-3/TRBV12-4
size: NA
CDR3: ASSPRGLGEQY

V: TRBV10-3
size: NA
CDR3: AISPDLEETQY